The 19 T cell receptor beta chains given below trace back to one sample, sequenced in a study of blood T cell repertoires in COVID-19. Libraries were prepared by immunoSEQ multiplex PCR; TCRdb keeps only in-frame clonotypes and omits some of them. The sample consists of roughly 380,000 clones, approximately 89% of them appearing once. The sequenced sample consisted of peripheral blood. The source is a woman between 40 and 55 years old with COVID-19, enrolled during active disease.

The chain is built from TRBV27 and TRBJ1-1; 10 bases are a match to TRBD1. In germline, CDR1 is MNHEY, CDR2 SMNVEV (reference sequence). The V gene end was trimmed by 7 bases and the J gene end by 1 base; junction bases not matched to a gene: 6. The CDR3 contains 15 residues. CDR3 residues: CASTRQGAGNTEAFF. Here the CDR3 DNA reads TGTGCCAGCACTCGACAGGGGGCCGGGAACACTGAAGCTTTCTTT.

This CDR3 reads CASSAGTGVGKLFF. CDR3 DNA: TGTGCCAGCAGCGCGGGGACAGGGGTTGGAAAACTGTTTTTT. The rearrangement joins TRBV7-9 to TRBJ1-4; 10 nucleotides align to TRBD1. The CDR3 spans 14 residues. Looked up from germline, CDR1 is SEHNR and CDR2 is FQNEAQ (reference sequence). V lost 5 bases to trimming and J lost 10 bases; unmatched junction nucleotides: 7.

V and J are TRBV7-3 and TRBJ2-1, with 12 bases lining up with TRBD2. Germline lookup yields CDR1 SGHTA and CDR2 FQGTGA. V lost 2 bases and J lost 8; bases outside the gene matches: 7. This CDR3 region has 16 residues. The CDR3 nucleotides are TGTGCCAGCAGCTTAGGTCTAGCGGGAGGGCTTGATGAGCAGTTCTTC. Its protein is CASSLGLAGGLDEQFF.

This clone was seen only once. V is TRBV5-1 and J is TRBJ2-2, with TRBD2 matching 8 bases. V lost 5 bases and J lost 6; bases outside the gene matches: 12. This CDR3 spans 16 amino acids. The germline CDR1 and CDR2 sequences are SGHRS and YFSETQ. CDR3 sequence reads: CASSWGGSREAGELFF. The CDR3 DNA reads TGCGCCAGCAGTTGGGGTGGATCGCGGGAGGCCGGGGAGCTGTTTTTT.

V is TRBV7-8 and J is TRBJ1-5; 7 bases agree with TRBD1. Trimming took 3 bases from V and 7 from J; bases not matched to a gene: 9. The CDR3 is 15 amino acids. Germline V gives CDR1 SGHVS, CDR2 FQNEAQ. DNA for the CDR3: TGTGCCAGCAGCTTTGTAGGGGGCGGTGTACAGCCCCAGCATTTT. Its protein product is CASSFVGGGVQPQHF.

This chain links TRBV7-9 with TRBJ2-7; TRBD1 agrees at 7 bases. V lost 2 bases to trimming and J lost 5 bases; unmatched junction nucleotides: 12. This CDR3 is built from 16 residues. Germline loops: CDR1 SEHNR, CDR2 FQNEAQ (reference sequence). CDR3 DNA sequence: TGTGCCAGCAGCTTACCACCCGGGACAGCCCAGGACGAGCAGTACTTC. It codes for CASSLPPGTAQDEQYF.

This clone was recorded only once. The rearrangement joins TRBV5-1 to TRBJ1-5, with D maybe TRBD1 (5 bases). Germline V gives CDR1 SGHRS, CDR2 YFSETQ. The length of the CDR3 is 13 residues. The V end was cut by 3 bases, the J end by 6 bases, with 10 bases between. The CDR3 DNA follows: TGCGCCAGCAGCTGGGAGGGGAGTCAGCCCCAGCATTTT. It is translated as CASSWEGSQPQHF.

This chain connects TRBV9 to TRBJ1-1; TRBD1 aligns across 7 bases. There are 21 residues in the CDR3. The germline V gene encodes CDR1 SGDLS and CDR2 YYNGEE. With 2 bases clipped from V and 0 bases from J, the junction kept 22 bases outside the gene matches. The CDR3 DNA reads TGTGCCAGCAGCGTTTCGGCCCTCCCCTTCCGGGACAGACCTATGAACACTGAAGCTTTCTTT. Residues: CASSVSALPFRDRPMNTEAFF.

CDR3 nucleotides: TGCAGCGTTGATCCCAGGGTAGGAGAGACCCAGTACTTC. Translating gives CSVDPRVGETQYF. The rearrangement links TRBV29-1 to TRBJ2-5, with D perhaps TRBD1 (5 bases). V shed 3 bases and J shed 4 bases, with 12 bases lying between them. Germline CDR1 is SQVTM and CDR2 is ANQGSEA. The CDR3 sequence is 13 residues long.

This chain links TRBV9 with TRBJ2-2; perhaps TRBD2 as D (6 bases). Trimming pared 1 base from V and 0 bases from J, leaving 10 bases between. Germline CDR1 reads SGDLS; CDR2 reads YYNGEE. The CDR3 consists of 16 residues. The CDR3 nucleotides are TGTGCCAGCAGCGTATGGGCGGGGCCGAACACCGGGGAGCTGTTTTTT. Translated: CASSVWAGPNTGELFF.

This clone was detected only once. Other DNA sequences of this sample code for an identical CDR3. The chain links TRBV5-1 to TRBJ1-3; D is undetermined. CDR3 length: 17 residues. V dropped 4 bases and J dropped 0 bases, with 17 bases sitting between them. In germline, CDR1 is SGHRS, CDR2 YFSETQ. The CDR3 DNA reads as TGCGCCAGCAGCCTGGGTCGTAGTAGCCTCTCTGGAAACACCATATATTTT. Its translation: CASSLGRSSLSGNTIYF.

The chain uses TRBV30 and TRBJ1-3, with TRBD1 as a possible D gene (5 bases). This CDR3 is built from 14 residues. Looked up from germline, CDR1 is GTSNPN and CDR2 is SVGIG (reference sequence). The germline V and J ends were trimmed by 3 bases and 5 bases, with 14 bases remaining between them. CDR3 sequence reads: CAWRPATVRNTIYF. CDR3 nucleotide sequence: TGTGCCTGGAGGCCCGCGACAGTAAGAAACACCATATATTTT.

V gene TRBV28 combines with J gene TRBJ2-2; D call uncertain. CDR3 length: 14 amino acids. V lost 3 bases and J lost 2, with 7 bases in between. Looked up from germline, CDR1 is MDHEN and CDR2 is SYDVKM. Written as DNA, the CDR3 is TGTGCCAGCAGTTTCCCTTTTAACACCGGGGAGCTGTTTTTT. Amino acids: CASSFPFNTGELFF.

The chain carries TRBV24-1 and TRBJ2-6, with 7 bases fitting TRBD1. J was trimmed by 3 bases and V by 5 bases; bases with no gene match: 3. CDR3 size: 15 residues. In germline, CDR1 is KGHDR, CDR2 SFDVKD. The CDR3 sequence: CATSAGGVGANVLTF. CDR3 DNA sequence: TGTGCCACCAGTGCAGGGGGTGTTGGGGCCAACGTCCTGACTTTC.

This clone was detected only a few times. The J gene is TRBJ1-4, the V gene TRBV27, with D perhaps TRBD1 (5 bases). The ends were cut back, 6 bases at V and 0 bases at J, with 8 bases in the middle. Per germline, CDR1 MNHEY and CDR2 SMNVEV (reference sequence). CDR3 length: 14 residues. CDR3 nucleotide sequence: TGTGCCAGCAGGTCGACAGCAACTAATGAAAAACTGTTTTTT. Encoded protein: CASRSTATNEKLFF.

The CDR3 DNA follows: TGTGCCACCCGTGCACCCGGCTACGAGCAGTACTTC. As protein: CATRAPGYEQYF. The chain is built from TRBV5-8 and TRBJ2-7, with D unclear. Germline-derived CDR1 and CDR2 are SGHTS and YDEGEE. V lost 9 bases to trimming and J lost 3 bases, with 13 bases between them. There are 12 residues in the CDR3. Full variable domain (remainder filled in from reference TRBV5-8 and TRBJ2-7): EAGVTQSPTHLIKTRGQQATLRCSPISGHTSVYWYQQALGLGLQFLLWYDEGEERNRGNFPPRFSGRQFPNYSSELNVNALELEDSALYLCATRAPGYEQYFGPGTRLTVT.

The chain carries TRBV28 and TRBJ1-2; no firm D call. Between the trimmed V and J ends, which lost 6 bases and 7 bases, there was a span of 9 bases. The CDR3 sequence is 11 residues long. Germline loops: CDR1 MDHEN, CDR2 SYDVKM. CDR3 in amino acids: CASRGELGYTF. CDR3 in DNA: TGTGCCAGCAGGGGAGAACTTGGCTACACCTTC.

Comments on this clone: The identical CDR3 is also encoded by other nucleotide sequences in the sample. The chain links TRBV5-1 to TRBJ1-3, with 7 bases that match TRBD1. Germline V gene lookup returns CDR1 SGHRS and CDR2 YFSETQ. The V and J ends lost 4 bases and 0 bases, in that order; junction bases with no gene match: 1. The CDR3 is made up of 14 amino acids. As DNA, the CDR3 is TGCGCCAGCAGCAGGGACAGCTCTGGAAACACCATATATTTT. It translates to CASSRDSSGNTIYF.

The V gene is TRBV19, the J gene TRBJ1-1, with 9 positions matching TRBD1. V shed 1 base and J 10 bases; nucleotides not matched to a gene: 13. Germline CDR1 reads LNHDA; CDR2 reads SQIVND (reference sequence). The CDR3 is 16 residues long. CDR3: CASSIVGTGIGLRAFF. For the CDR3, the DNA is TGTGCCAGTAGTATAGTGGGGACAGGGATTGGTCTTCGAGCTTTCTTT.